The entry below describes one TCR beta chain. The record originates from a study of blood T cell repertoires in COVID-19. Repertoires were generated with immunoSEQ multiplex PCR, while TCRdb's copy carries only in-frame clones and drops some. Here the sample spans approximately 30,000 clones, roughly nine tenths being singletons. The germline V gene has CDR1 SQVTM and CDR2 ANQGSEA. This CDR3 spans 12 amino acids. V shed 5 bases and J shed 3 bases, with 7 bases lying between them. The clonotype originates from a human donor in a cohort sampled during active COVID-19. The specimen sequenced was peripheral blood. V gene TRBV29-1 combines with J gene TRBJ2-2; D gene unclear. In DNA, the CDR3 is TGCAGCGTTCTGAGTGACACCGGGGAGCTGTTTTTT. This sequence encodes CSVLSDTGELFF.